The clone carrying this TCR beta chain occurred a few times. The data belong to a study of blood T cell repertoires in COVID-19. This CDR3 spans 16 amino acids. The V and J ends lost 5 bases and 4 bases respectively, with 15 bases between them. The germline gives CDR1 MNHEY, CDR2 SMNVEV (reference sequence). The protocol was immunoSEQ multiplex PCR, while the TCRdb copy is restricted to in-frame clones and leaves out a portion. The data show a few hundred thousand clones, with around 90% seen just once and about 0.57% held by the top ten. V gene TRBV27 combines with J gene TRBJ2-6; no clear D gene. This receptor was obtained from a man aged 18 to 29 who had recovered from COVID-19. The sequenced sample consisted of PBMCs or T cells enriched from blood (not recorded which). The CDR3 here is CASSPRHSPGANVLTF. The DNA for the CDR3 is TGTGCCAGCAGTCCAAGACACAGCCCCGGGGCCAACGTCCTGACTTTC.